The sequence of this T cell receptor beta chain was determined in a study of T cell clones after liver transplantation (dated by TCRdb to the late 2010s). In the study overall: The samples were obtained from ITN030ST, a randomized trial that attempted immunosuppression withdrawal within 2 years after liver transplantation. Donor-reactive T cell clones were identified by TCRbeta sequencing following a pre-transplant mixed lymphocyte reaction and were subsequently tracked in post-transplant blood. Third party-reactive TCRbeta sequences were also identified from pre-transplant MLRs to serve as an antigen-independent comparator for donor-reactive sequences. Three of the eight recipients were HCV-positive; the others were transplanted for non-autoimmune, non-viral indications. No induction therapy was given to the subjects, and standard immunosuppression was administered until randomization at 12-24 months post-transplant. Tolerance was defined as complete withdrawal of immunosuppression for at least one year without a rise in liver enzymes beyond twice the upper limit of normal. Blood samples were collected pre-transplant, then pre-randomization ahead of withdrawal, and finally post-randomization once withdrawal had either been completed or failed. A cohort of 8 liver transplant recipients was studied, of whom 3 were classified as tolerant and 5 as non-tolerant.

Unstimulated PBMCs, after thawing, were stained for CD3, CD4 and CD8 and then FACS-sorted into CD3+CD4+ and CD3+CD8+ populations. All 8 studied subjects were randomized to withdrawal of immunosuppression. The Qiagen DNeasy Blood and Tissue Kit was used to isolate genomic DNA. Worth noting for this clone: Its antigen target is currently unknown. One base away there is no much larger clone; base qualities are not given.

Deletion took 6 bases off V and 2 bases off J, with a span of 17 bases between the germline ends. The CDR3, from cysteine to phenylalanine, totals 16 residues. The read is trimmed to its CDR3 DNA, 48 bases read in frame from base 1. Based on the germline V gene, the CDR1 and CDR2 sequences are KGHSH and LQKENI. High-throughput TCRbeta CDR3 sequencing of frozen genomic DNA was performed by immunoSEQ, with PCR amplification, mapping, bias correction and internal controls included. Concerning the study's data processing: Productive rearrangements were kept, and unique TCRbeta sequences were defined by CDR3 nucleotide sequence plus V and J gene. Donor-reactive sequences required at least 5-fold expansion in CFSE-low cells versus unstimulated pre-transplant cells and at least 0.01% frequency. Minimum frequency thresholds were set for each subject on the basis of the unstimulated sample with the lowest template count, so that a detection power of at least 90% was ensured. Jensen-Shannon divergence between the top 1000 TCRbeta sequences post-transplant and pre-transplant was used to measure repertoire turnover. Two-sided Fisher's exact tests were used to test for changes in the detection of donor-reactive sequences. Not all clones reach the TCRdb copy of this immuneACCESS table, which keeps in-frame sequences only. Checked studies attribute under half of the gap to unresolved V genes and leave the rest unexplained. D and trimming come from the DNA, and the V and J calls and clone size come from that table. Present in this sample are some 110,000 clones, 90% of which were seen just once. Together, the top ten hold about 0.8% of the sample.

What the study reported, not specific to this receptor: Because of small, heterogeneous patient numbers and non-standardized post-transplant time points, the conclusions were only preliminary. When repertoire turnover was accounted for, significantly reduced detection of donor-reactive sequences was found in 7 of 8 subjects for CD4 and in 8 of 8 subjects for CD8. Since no allograft tissue specimens were available, donor-reactive T cells may have migrated into the graft instead of being deleted. In most of the 8 subjects, circulating donor-reactive CD4 TCRbeta sequences decreased significantly after transplant, regardless of tolerance or HCV status. Donor-reactive sequences decreased more than third party-reactive sequences, which suggests partial antigen-specific deletion that was not related to withdrawal success. In two subjects, low numbers of available donor cells limited the measurable donor-reactive repertoire.

Sequenced material: CD4+ T cells from blood, taken 12 months after liver transplant. The chain is made from TRBV18 and TRBJ1-5; the D gene is possibly TRBD1, with 5 bases matching. The TCR originated in a human patient who received a liver transplant. After a transplant, some T cells may have been passed on by the graft donor. The CDR3 protein: CASSGGRDRGNQPQHF. The DNA sequence is given as TGTGCCAGCTCCGGGGGTCGGGATCGGGGCAATCAGCCCCAGCATTTT.